The clone carrying this T cell receptor beta chain was recorded a few times. The junction had 20 bases not matched to a gene; V was cut back by 8 bases and J by 8 bases. CDR1 is LNHDA, CDR2 SQIVND, per germline (reference sequence). The CDR3 spans 17 residues. The data were produced by immunoSEQ multiplex PCR, yet TCRdb's version contains in-frame clones alone and is incomplete. The sample shows about 46,000 clones, roughly 80% of them seen only once. This sample is drawn from a study of blood T cell repertoires in COVID-19. Sample: peripheral blood. The V and J genes are TRBV19 and TRBJ1-4; TRBD1 matches at 7 bases. The clonotype originates from a man between 60 and 75 years old with acute or convalescent COVID-19. The CDR3 DNA reads TGTGCCAGTCTAAGGACGGGAACAGGGGACTCCCGGGAAAAACTGTTTTTT. Translated, it gives CASLRTGTGDSREKLFF. The complete variable domain, with remaining parts taken from reference TRBV19 and TRBJ1-4, reads DGGITQSPKYLFRKEGQNVTLSCEQNLNHDAMYWYRQDPGQGLRLIYYSQIVNDFQKGDIAEGYSVSREKKESFPLTVTSAQKNPTAFYLCASLRTGTGDSREKLFFGSGTQLSVL.